These 22 T cell receptor beta chains were all obtained from the same sample, sequenced in a study of cytomegalovirus exposure and HLA in healthy donors. A multiplex PCR was run with 60 Vbeta primers and 13 Jbeta primers. Assay: immunoSEQ multiplex PCR; the TCRdb copy retains only in-frame clones and omits some. The sample includes 100,000 to 150,000 clones, about 15% of them seen just once. The sample taken for sequencing was PBMCs. The origin of the receptors is a female donor in good health and CMV-seropositive.

This clone was seen a few times. The chain couples TRBV6-5 to TRBJ1-1; D call uncertain. This CDR3 is 15 amino acids long. CDR1 is MNHEY, CDR2 SVGAGI, per germline. Trimming removed 7 bases at V and 0 bases at J, with 15 bases between. The CDR3 nucleotides read TGTGCCAGCACCCCCCCGGGAGCCATGAACACTGAAGCTTTCTTT. It specifies CASTPPGAMNTEAFF.

The count of this clone is one. V gene TRBV18 combines with J gene TRBJ1-5; 11 bases fit TRBD1. Trimming removed 5 bases from V and 9 bases from J; junction bases left unmatched: 6. The CDR3 has 14 amino acids. CDR1 and CDR2 (germline): KGHSH, LQKENI. The CDR3 DNA follows: TGTGCCAGCTCAAAGGACAGGGGGCCCTTGCCCCAGCATTTT. Translating it yields CASSKDRGPLPQHF.

The chain employs TRBV6-6 and TRBJ2-7; 7 bases match TRBD1. V was clipped by 5 bases and J by 2 bases; unmatched bases: 6. CDR1 is MNHNY, CDR2 SVGAGI, per germline (reference sequence). The CDR3 consists of 14 residues. The CDR3 here is CASSRDRVAYEQYF. The CDR3 DNA reads TGTGCCAGCAGTCGAGACAGGGTAGCCTACGAGCAGTACTTC.

The gene calls are TRBV29-1 and TRBJ2-5; 7 bases match TRBD2. The DNA end is a closer match to TRBJ2-7, so the J assignment may be wrong. The CDR3 consists of 15 residues. Per the germline V gene, CDR1 is SQVTM and CDR2 is ANQGSEA. This chain's CDR3 is CSVDLGTGGFYEQYF. Here the CDR3 DNA reads TGCAGCGTTGATCTTGGCACGGGAGGTTTCTACGAGCAGTACTTC.

This clone was observed a few times. The V gene is TRBV19, the J gene TRBJ1-2; TRBD1 is a possible D gene (5 bases). The CDR3 runs 16 residues. Germline V gene sequence: CDR1 LNHDA, CDR2 SQIVND (reference sequence). Trimming cost V 5 bases and J 2 bases, with 18 bases left between them. CDR3 coding DNA: TGTGCCAGTAGTTCCCATCAGGACACTACCAACTATGGCTACACCTTC. Protein product: CASSSHQDTTNYGYTF.

This clone has a handful of counts. The chain combines TRBV5-1 with TRBJ1-4, with no clear D. Trimming shortened V by 3 bases and J by 0 bases, and 9 bases separated the two germline ends. This CDR3 contains 15 residues. Germline V lookup: CDR1 SGHRS, CDR2 YFSETQ. The chain's CDR3 is CASSSMPTTNEKLFF. The CDR3, as DNA: TGCGCCAGCAGCTCTATGCCAACAACTAATGAAAAACTGTTTTTT.

CDR3 DNA: TGTGCCAGCAGCCGCACAGGCCTCGTGAACACTGAAGCTTTCTTT. This sequence encodes CASSRTGLVNTEAFF. This chain joins TRBV7-2 and TRBJ1-1; D may be TRBD1 (5 bases). CDR1 is SGHTA, CDR2 FQGNSA, per germline. Trimming stripped 5 bases from V and 0 bases from J, with 13 bases between. The CDR3 consists of 15 residues. Combining the CDR3 with reference TRBV7-2 and TRBJ1-1 gives the whole variable domain GAGVSQSPSNKVTEKGKDVELRCDPISGHTALYWYRQSLGQGLEFLIYFQGNSAPDKSGLPSDRFSAERTGGSVSTLTIQRTQQEDSAVYLCASSRTGLVNTEAFFGQGTRLTVV.

The chain links TRBV7-3 to TRBJ1-1, with unresolved D. V gave up 2 bases and J gave up 3 bases, with 7 bases separating them. The CDR3 runs to 13 residues. CDR1 and CDR2 (germline): SGHTA, FQGTGA. In DNA, the CDR3 is TGTGCCAGCAGCTTATATTCGGACACTGAAGCTTTCTTT. Residues: CASSLYSDTEAFF.

This clone was counted a few times. The rearrangement uses TRBV7-2 and TRBJ2-7; 9 positions agree with TRBD2. CDR1 and CDR2 (germline): SGHTA, FQGNSA. Trimming cost V 4 bases and J 4 bases; bases outside gene matches: 5. The CDR3 runs to 14 residues. The chain's CDR3 is CASSSISGSYEQYF. The DNA for the CDR3 is TGTGCCAGCAGCTCGATTAGCGGGAGTTACGAGCAGTACTTC.

Notes on this clone: The identical CDR3 is also encoded by other nucleotide sequences in the sample. The chain is built from TRBV30 and TRBJ2-7, with D possibly being TRBD1 (6 bases). This CDR3 has 11 residues. V was shortened by 0 bases and J by 6 bases, with 6 bases between the two germline ends. Looked up from germline, CDR1 is GTSNPN and CDR2 is SVGIG (reference sequence). The CDR3 DNA reads TGTGCCTGGAGTGTACAGGGCGAGCAGTACTTC. It specifies CAWSVQGEQYF.

The chain has TRBV4-3 and TRBJ2-3, with D tentatively TRBD2 (5 bases). Trimming cost V 4 bases and J 2 bases, with 13 bases left between them. The CDR3 runs to 15 residues. Germline V gene sequence: CDR1 LGHNA, CDR2 YSLEER. CDR3: CASSPSTGYTDTQYF. CDR3 DNA sequence: TGCGCCAGCAGCCCCTCGACGGGATACACAGATACGCAGTATTTT.

This sequence joins TRBV15 and TRBJ2-7; 8 bases are a match to TRBD1. CDR3 length: 16 residues. V shed 1 base and J 1 base; nucleotides not matched to a gene: 6. The germline V gene has CDR1 LNHNV and CDR2 YYDKDF (reference sequence). The CDR3 DNA reads TGTGCCACCAGCAGAGTCGGGACAGGAGCTTCCTACGAGCAGTACTTC. It is translated as CATSRVGTGASYEQYF.

This clone was seen a few times. This sequence joins TRBV28 and TRBJ2-7; D gene uncertain. The V gene lost 9 bases and the J gene lost 6 bases, with 18 bases spanning the gap. Germline CDR1 MDHEN, CDR2 SYDVKM. The CDR3 spans 13 residues. The CDR3, as DNA: TGTGCCAGTTCCTTAGGAGAAGGCGTCGAGCAGTACTTC. This sequence encodes CASSLGEGVEQYF.

This clone occurred a few times. The chain uses TRBV10-3 and TRBJ2-1, with D maybe TRBD1 (6 bases). The V end lost 6 bases, the J end lost 0 bases, and 12 bases lay between the germline ends. In germline, CDR1 is ENHRY, CDR2 SYGVKD. This CDR3 spans 15 amino acids. The CDR3 DNA reads as TGTGCCATCAGAGGACAGTTGAGCTCCTACAATGAGCAGTTCTTC. Translated, it gives CAIRGQLSSYNEQFF.

The chain couples TRBV19 to TRBJ2-1, with 12 bases lining up with TRBD2. The CDR3 consists of 16 residues. V was clipped by 5 bases and J by 4 bases; unmatched bases: 6. Germline lookup yields CDR1 LNHDA and CDR2 SQIVND (reference sequence). This chain's CDR3 is CASSPLGLAGYNEQFF. For the CDR3, the DNA is TGTGCCAGTAGTCCTCTCGGACTAGCGGGATACAATGAGCAGTTCTTC.

The rearrangement uses TRBV30 and TRBJ2-1, with 8 nucleotides matching TRBD2. CDR1 and CDR2 (germline): GTSNPN, SVGIG (reference sequence). The CDR3 has 13 amino acids. With 8 bases clipped from V and 8 bases from J, the junction kept 11 bases outside the gene matches. This CDR3 reads CAAPGTSIHEQFF. The CDR3, as DNA: TGTGCCGCCCCGGGGACTAGTATCCATGAGCAGTTCTTC.

The chain employs TRBV4-2 and TRBJ2-7, with 8 bases matching TRBD2. Germline values: CDR1 LGHNA, CDR2 YNFKEQ. Trimming took 3 bases from V and 6 from J; bases not matched to a gene: 10. The length of the CDR3 is 15 residues. CDR3 DNA: TGTGCCAGCAGCCAGGGCACGGGACTAGGTGTCGAGCAGTACTTC. Its translation: CASSQGTGLGVEQYF.

This clone was detected only a few times. The rearrangement uses TRBV13 and TRBJ1-1; TRBD1 agrees at 7 bases. CDR1 and CDR2 (germline): PRHDT, FYEKMQ (reference sequence). V shed 1 base and J 4 bases; nucleotides not matched to a gene: 0. The length of the CDR3 is 13 residues. CDR3 in DNA: TGTGCCAGCAGCTTAGCAGGGGGCACTGAAGCTTTCTTT. Residues: CASSLAGGTEAFF. Filled out from reference TRBV13 and TRBJ1-1, the complete variable domain reads AAGVIQSPRHLIKEKRETATLKCYPIPRHDTVYWYQQGPGQDPQFLISFYEKMQSDKGSIPDRFSAQQFSDYHSELNMSSLELGDSALYFCASSLAGGTEAFFGQGTRLTVV.

This sequence joins TRBV7-9 and TRBJ2-7; tentative D call: TRBD2 (6 bases). The germline V gene has CDR1 SEHNR and CDR2 FQNEAQ (reference sequence). Deletions cut 4 bases from V and 2 bases from J, with 18 bases between. The CDR3 has 16 residues. CDR3: CASSSNQGLLAYEQYF. CDR3 bases: TGTGCCAGCAGCTCAAACCAGGGACTGCTCGCCTACGAGCAGTACTTC.

The table lists this clone with a few counts. This chain connects TRBV27 to TRBJ1-2, with TRBD1 as a possible D gene (5 bases). CDR1 and CDR2 from the germline V gene are MNHEY and SMNVEV (reference sequence). Trimming cost V 3 bases and J 4 bases, with 12 bases left between them. The CDR3 extends over 14 amino acids. The DNA of the CDR3 is TGTGCCAGCAGTTTCTACCAGGGTAGCTATGGCTACACCTTC. Residues: CASSFYQGSYGYTF.

The chain carries TRBV10-3 and TRBJ2-5, with D possibly matching TRBD2 (6 bases). The CDR3 loop spans 16 amino acids. The germline gives CDR1 ENHRY, CDR2 SYGVKD. V lost 6 bases to trimming and J lost 7 bases, with 24 bases between them. This CDR3 is CAISLQAGTRLMTQYF. Written as DNA, the CDR3 is TGTGCCATCAGCTTACAGGCCGGGACTCGGCTTATGACCCAGTACTTC.

J is TRBJ2-3 and V is TRBV10-3, with 11 bases fitting TRBD1. Germline CDR1 is ENHRY and CDR2 is SYGVKD. The trim removed 6 bases at V and 5 bases at J, leaving 1 base unmatched. This CDR3 has 13 amino acids. The CDR3 bases are TGTGCCATCAGGGGGACAGGGGGAGATACGCAGTATTTT. It is translated as CAIRGTGGDTQYF.